This T cell receptor beta chain originates from a study of human T cells and chemical hapten exposure. CDR1 and CDR2 from the germline V gene are SEHNR and FQNEAQ (reference sequence). The CDR3 length is 16 residues. J lost 8 bases, V lost 4 bases, and 11 bases had no gene match. The library tagged individual cDNA molecules with unique molecular identifiers. TCRdb redid the calling of the RACE reads with MiXCR, one entry per CDR3 protein. The sample lists around 100,000 distinct CDR3 sequences; approximately 11% were seen once. Time point of the sample: patch test 1, 2 weeks after DPC sensitization. Treatment given: therapeutic diphenylcyclopropenone sensitization with weekly scalp DPC. Venepuncture was done earlier than the placement of each patch test. Unseparated into fractions, whole blood served as the source from which total RNA was extracted. This clonotype showed up just a few times.

V and J are TRBV7-9 and TRBJ1-6; 7 bases map to TRBD1. This specimen consisted of whole blood, obtained in connection with sensitization to the hapten diphenylcyclopropenone (DPC). The receptor comes from a woman aged 40 to 50 with alopecia areata. Some clones in this sample may be carry-over from other donors' samples. The CDR3 bases are TGTGCCAGCAGCTCACTCTCAGGGGGTCGAGATTCACCCCTCCACTTT. This codes for CASSSLSGGRDSPLHF.